This is a list of T cell receptor beta chains from one sample in a study of blood T cell repertoires in COVID-19. TCRdb's copy holds only in-frame clones and misses some; the assay was immunoSEQ multiplex PCR. The table includes 300,000 to 450,000 clones, more than 75% detected once. The sequenced sample was peripheral blood. These TCRs come from a woman aged 60-70 years with COVID-19, enrolled during active disease. The CDR3 runs from the conserved cysteine through the conserved F or W. D genes are given only for firm matches. Clone sizes are given selectively: once, few, many, or a class where the clone is expanded.

CDR3aa: CASSSRQGATNEKLFF
CDR3nt: TGTGCCAGCAGTAGCCGACAGGGGGCAACTAATGAAAAACTGTTTTTT
d_gene: TRBD1
j_gene: TRBJ1-4
abundance: -
len: 16
v_gene: TRBV2

CDR3aa: CSVRDTGDNEQFF
CDR3nt: TGCAGCGTTCGGGACACAGGGGACAATGAGCAGTTCTTC
d_gene: TRBD1
j_gene: TRBJ2-1
abundance: -
len: 13
v_gene: TRBV29-1

CDR3aa: CASSLSAGETQYF
CDR3nt: TGTGCCAGCAGCTTGAGTGCCGGGGAGACCCAGTACTTC
d_gene: -
j_gene: TRBJ2-5
abundance: -
len: 13
v_gene: TRBV5-5

CDR3aa: CASRPGGGSRGYTF
CDR3nt: TGTGCCAGCAGACCGGGGGGGGGTTCGAGGGGCTACACCTTC
d_gene: -
j_gene: TRBJ1-2
abundance: -
len: 14
v_gene: TRBV6-5

CDR3aa: CASSLSWVGTGVNSPLHF
CDR3nt: TGCGCCAGCAGCCTGAGTTGGGTCGGGACAGGGGTCAATTCACCCCTCCACTTT
d_gene: TRBD1
j_gene: TRBJ1-6
abundance: -
len: 18
v_gene: TRBV5-1

CDR3aa: CASSEGRGTYNEQFF
CDR3nt: TGTGCCAGCAGTGAGGGCAGGGGAACCTACAATGAGCAGTTCTTC
d_gene: -
j_gene: TRBJ2-1
abundance: -
len: 15
v_gene: TRBV2

CDR3aa: CASSIRGNTIYF
CDR3nt: TGTGCCAGTAGTATCCGTGGAAACACCATATATTTT
d_gene: -
j_gene: TRBJ1-3
abundance: -
len: 12
v_gene: TRBV19

CDR3aa: CASSVPGGNNEQFF
CDR3nt: TGTGCCAGCAGCGTTCCAGGGGGGAACAATGAGCAGTTCTTC
d_gene: -
j_gene: TRBJ2-1
abundance: many
len: 14
v_gene: TRBV9

CDR3aa: CASSLAGDRGNYEQYF
CDR3nt: TGTGCCAGCAGCTTAGCAGGGGACAGGGGGAACTACGAGCAGTACTTC
d_gene: TRBD1
j_gene: TRBJ2-7
abundance: once
len: 16
v_gene: TRBV7-2

CDR3aa: CASSNPDRGLYEQYF
CDR3nt: TGCGCCAGCAGCAACCCGGACAGGGGACTCTACGAGCAGTACTTC
d_gene: TRBD1
j_gene: TRBJ2-7
abundance: few
len: 15
v_gene: TRBV4-1

CDR3aa: CASSYFTGVNTEAFF
CDR3nt: TGTGCCAGCAGTTACTTCACAGGGGTGAACACTGAAGCTTTCTTT
d_gene: TRBD1
j_gene: TRBJ1-1
abundance: once
len: 15
v_gene: TRBV6-2/TRBV6-3

CDR3aa: CASSPTRDRGLGYTF
CDR3nt: TGTGCCAGCAGTCCGACCCGGGACAGGGGGCTTGGCTACACCTTC
d_gene: TRBD1
j_gene: TRBJ1-2
abundance: -
len: 15
v_gene: TRBV5-4

CDR3aa: CASSPSGRGASRMQETQYF
CDR3nt: TGTGCCAGTAGTCCCTCGGGGAGGGGCGCGAGTCGAATGCAAGAGACCCAGTACTTC
d_gene: TRBD2
j_gene: TRBJ2-5
abundance: -
len: 19
v_gene: TRBV19

CDR3aa: CASSLITDGEKLFF
CDR3nt: TGTGCCAGCAGCTTGATAACAGATGGTGAAAAACTGTTTTTT
d_gene: -
j_gene: TRBJ1-4
abundance: -
len: 14
v_gene: TRBV11-2

CDR3aa: CSASVGVTGNTIYF
CDR3nt: TGCAGTGCTAGTGTCGGGGTAACTGGAAACACCATATATTTT
d_gene: -
j_gene: TRBJ1-3
abundance: -
len: 14
v_gene: TRBV20-1

CDR3aa: CASSLESGTQYF
CDR3nt: TGTGCCAGCAGCTTAGAGTCGGGTACGCAGTATTTT
d_gene: -
j_gene: TRBJ2-3
abundance: once
len: 12
v_gene: TRBV11-3

CDR3aa: CASSEGQYSPLHF
CDR3nt: TGCGCCAGCAGCGAAGGACAGTATTCACCCCTCCACTTT
d_gene: -
j_gene: TRBJ1-6
abundance: -
len: 13
v_gene: TRBV5-1

CDR3aa: CASTLGQNTGELFF
CDR3nt: TGTGCCAGCACATTGGGGCAGAACACCGGGGAGCTGTTTTTT
d_gene: -
j_gene: TRBJ2-2
abundance: few
len: 14
v_gene: TRBV28

CDR3aa: CASSRASYNSPLHF
CDR3nt: TGTGCCAGTAGTAGGGCAAGCTATAATTCACCCCTCCACTTT
d_gene: -
j_gene: TRBJ1-6
abundance: -
len: 14
v_gene: TRBV19

CDR3aa: CASSPPPGRAEGLFF
CDR3nt: TGTGCCAGCAGCCCCCCTCCGGGCCGGGCTGAGGGGCTGTTTTTT
d_gene: -
j_gene: TRBJ2-2
abundance: -
len: 15
v_gene: TRBV5-4

CDR3aa: CASSLEPRGRIGGELFF
CDR3nt: TGCGCCAGCAGCTTGGAGCCAAGGGGGCGCATAGGCGGGGAGCTGTTTTTT
d_gene: TRBD1
j_gene: TRBJ2-2
abundance: -
len: 17
v_gene: TRBV5-1

CDR3aa: CASGRTGRASEAFF
CDR3nt: TGTGCTAGTGGACGGACAGGTCGCGCCTCTGAAGCTTTCTTT
d_gene: TRBD1
j_gene: TRBJ1-1
abundance: -
len: 14
v_gene: TRBV12-5

CDR3aa: CASSPREYTTSYEQYF
CDR3nt: TGTGCCAGCTCACCAAGAGAATATACGACTTCGTACGAGCAGTACTTC
d_gene: -
j_gene: TRBJ2-7
abundance: -
len: 16
v_gene: TRBV18

CDR3aa: CASSQVSGGGRGEQFF
CDR3nt: TGTGCCAGCAGCCAAGTAAGCGGCGGAGGACGGGGTGAGCAGTTCTTC
d_gene: -
j_gene: TRBJ2-1
abundance: -
len: 16
v_gene: TRBV3-1/TRBV3-2

CDR3aa: CASSLGPNEQYF
CDR3nt: TGTGCCAGCAGCTTAGGTCCCAACGAGCAGTACTTC
d_gene: -
j_gene: TRBJ2-7
abundance: -
len: 12
v_gene: TRBV11-2

CDR3aa: CASTLAGSPLHF
CDR3nt: TGTGCCAGCACCTTAGCGGGGTCACCCCTCCACTTT
d_gene: -
j_gene: TRBJ1-6
abundance: -
len: 12
v_gene: TRBV3-1/TRBV3-2

CDR3aa: CASSRSGARGLFF
CDR3nt: TGTGCCAGCAGTCGGTCAGGGGCCCGGGGTTTATTCTTT
d_gene: -
j_gene: TRBJ1-1
abundance: -
len: 13
v_gene: TRBV25-1